The source of this T cell receptor (beta chain) is a study of blood T cell repertoires in COVID-19. Trimming cost V 6 bases and J 8 bases; bases outside gene matches: 11. Germline values: CDR1 LNHDA, CDR2 SQIVND (reference sequence). The CDR3 contains 15 residues. A single count supports this clone. Here immunoSEQ multiplex PCR was the method, and the copy in TCRdb shows in-frame clones only, minus some. Of under 200,000 clones detected, roughly 90% appear once; the ten largest clones hold 6.5% to 8%. This TCR derives from a woman in her forties or fifties who had recovered from COVID-19. The rearrangement links TRBV19 to TRBJ1-4; 8 positions agree with TRBD1. Sequenced material: PBMCs or T cells enriched from blood (not recorded which). This CDR3 is CASSLWGTGKEKLFF. CDR3 sequence (DNA): TGTGCCAGTAGCCTTTGGGGGACAGGAAAGGAAAAACTGTTTTTT.